This is a list of T cell receptor beta chains from one sample in a study of vaccination and CD4 T cells after COVID-19. The antigens for these receptors are not known. One entry per CDR3 protein results from TCRdb running MiXCR on the PCR reads. The data show roughly 10,000 distinct CDR3 sequences, around two fifths seen once. The material sequenced was CD4+ T cells from blood, cultured in vitro. The receptors come from a human donor in good health. Each CDR3 is given with its conserved first and last residue. D genes are given only for firm matches. Not all rows give a size; the values are once, few, many and, for expanded clones, a class.

V: TRBV5-8; J: TRBJ2-3; D: NA; size: NA; CDR3: CASLRPPGDTQYF; DNA: TGTGCCAGCCTACGGCCCCCTGGGGATACGCAGTATTTT
V: TRBV28; J: TRBJ2-3; D: NA; size: NA; CDR3: CASSSPWTSPADTQYF; DNA: TGTGCCAGCAGTTCACCATGGACCAGCCCGGCAGATACGCAGTATTTT
V: TRBV18; J: TRBJ1-5; D: TRBD1; size: NA; CDR3: CASSTGVDQPQHF; DNA: TGTGCCAGCTCCACAGGGGTTGATCAGCCCCAGCATTTT
V: TRBV7-3; J: TRBJ2-1; D: TRBD1; size: large; CDR3: CASSSPGQPYNEQFF; DNA: TGTGCCAGCAGCTCCCCGGGACAGCCCTACAATGAGCAGTTCTTC
V: TRBV28; J: TRBJ1-5; D: TRBD1; size: once; CDR3: CASRTTGGNQPQHF; DNA: TGTGCCAGCAGGACAACAGGGGGCAATCAGCCCCAGCATTTT
V: TRBV6-5; J: TRBJ2-5; D: NA; size: NA; CDR3: CASSYMETQYF; DNA: TGTGCCAGCAGTTACATGGAGACCCAGTACTTC
V: TRBV15; J: TRBJ2-7; D: TRBD1; size: NA; CDR3: CATSRRDRGTYEQYF; DNA: TGTGCCACCAGCAGACGGGACAGGGGCACCTACGAGCAGTACTTC
V: TRBV24-1; J: TRBJ2-5; D: TRBD2; size: few; CDR3: CATSDFWTSGSLETQYF; DNA: TGTGCCACCAGTGATTTTTGGACTAGCGGGAGCTTGGAGACCCAGTACTTC
V: TRBV19; J: TRBJ1-5; D: TRBD1; size: NA; CDR3: CASSPRRQGSNQPQHF; DNA: TGTGCCAGTAGTCCTAGAAGACAGGGAAGCAATCAGCCCCAGCATTTT
V: TRBV20-1; J: TRBJ1-2; D: NA; size: few; CDR3: CSAIQEYGYTF; DNA: TGCAGTGCAATACAGGAGTATGGCTACACCTTC
V: TRBV29-1; J: TRBJ2-5; D: NA; size: NA; CDR3: CSVEGGETQYF; DNA: TGCAGCGTTGAAGGCGGAGAGACCCAGTACTTC
V: TRBV11-2; J: TRBJ1-2; D: TRBD1; size: NA; CDR3: CASSTRTGGANYGYTF; DNA: TGTGCCAGCAGCACGAGGACAGGGGGGGCTAACTATGGCTACACCTTC
V: TRBV6-1; J: TRBJ1-1; D: NA; size: NA; CDR3: CASLHLSNTEAFF; DNA: TGTGCCAGTTTACACCTCTCGAACACTGAAGCTTTCTTT
V: TRBV30; J: TRBJ2-7; D: NA; size: few; CDR3: CAWGPGVLSYEQYF; DNA: TGTGCCTGGGGTCCCGGGGTCCTCTCCTACGAGCAGTACTTC
V: TRBV7-8; J: TRBJ1-2; D: NA; size: NA; CDR3: CASTSAVGYTF; DNA: TGTGCCAGCACCTCCGCGGTGGGCTACACCTTC
V: TRBV28; J: TRBJ2-4; D: NA; size: NA; CDR3: CASSLGSRANRTPGYF; DNA: TGTGCCAGCAGCCTTGGGAGTAGGGCGAACCGGACCCCTGGGTACTTC
V: TRBV18; J: TRBJ1-5; D: NA; size: NA; CDR3: CASSPTGNQPQHF; DNA: TGTGCCAGCTCACCAACGGGTAATCAGCCCCAGCATTTT
V: TRBV20-1; J: TRBJ2-3; D: TRBD2; size: NA; CDR3: CSATRLADTGVTDTQYF; DNA: TGCAGTGCTACAAGGCTAGCGGATACGGGGGTTACAGATACGCAGTATTTT
V: TRBV7-2; J: TRBJ2-3; D: NA; size: NA; CDR3: CASSFALGGDTQYF; DNA: TGTGCCAGCAGCTTTGCCCTAGGTGGAGATACGCAGTATTTT
V: TRBV20-1; J: TRBJ1-6; D: TRBD1; size: NA; CDR3: CSAVRQGARNSPLHF; DNA: TGCAGTGCTGTGCGACAGGGGGCTCGCAATTCACCCCTCCACTTT
V: TRBV19; J: TRBJ2-7; D: NA; size: NA; CDR3: CARNHDYEQYF; DNA: TGTGCCAGGAACCACGATTACGAGCAGTACTTC
V: TRBV28; J: TRBJ2-1; D: NA; size: NA; CDR3: CASSFLRWPEVNEQFF; DNA: TGTGCCAGCAGTTTCCTCCGTTGGCCCGAGGTCAATGAGCAGTTCTTC
V: TRBV6-2/TRBV6-3; J: TRBJ2-3; D: TRBD2; size: few; CDR3: CASSYTFSGRFDTDTQYF; DNA: TGTGCCAGCAGTTACACCTTTAGCGGGAGATTCGACACAGATACGCAGTATTTT
V: TRBV28; J: TRBJ2-7; D: NA; size: once; CDR3: CASSLNDRYSYEQYF; DNA: TGTGCCAGCAGTCTAAACGACAGGTACTCCTACGAGCAGTACTTC
V: TRBV19; J: TRBJ1-2; D: TRBD1; size: medium-sized; CDR3: CASSKGQGHGYTF; DNA: TGTGCCAGTAGTAAAGGACAGGGCCATGGCTACACCTTC
V: TRBV6-1; J: TRBJ1-2; D: TRBD1; size: few; CDR3: CASRSGTGASEDF; DNA: TGTGCCAGCAGGTCCGGAACAGGGGCTTCAGAGGACTTC
V: TRBV6-2/TRBV6-3; J: TRBJ1-5; D: NA; size: few; CDR3: CASSWAPGQPQHF; DNA: TGTGCCAGCAGCTGGGCACCGGGTCAGCCCCAGCATTTT
V: TRBV12-3/TRBV12-4; J: TRBJ1-6; D: TRBD1; size: NA; CDR3: CASRVTGDNSPLHF; DNA: TGTGCCAGCAGGGTGACAGGGGATAATTCACCCCTCCACTTT
V: TRBV27; J: TRBJ2-1; D: TRBD2; size: NA; CDR3: CASSGTSSYFNEQFF; DNA: TGTGCCAGCAGTGGGACTAGCAGTTACTTCAATGAGCAGTTCTTC